This T cell receptor beta chain comes out of a study of blood T cell repertoires in COVID-19 (dated by TCRdb to about 2020). For the wider study: Collaborator samples came from the United States, Italy and Spain and covered acute and convalescent phases of COVID-19. Where available, HLA class I and class II types were obtained from metadata supplied by the sample provider rather than from assay-based typing. Deeply sampled blood TCRbeta repertoires from subjects exposed to, actively infected with, or recovered from COVID-19 were included in the dataset. The samples were drawn from the first 160 participants of the ongoing ImmuneRACE study and from 1,254 subjects provided by 6 global collaborators. The prospective study material was composed of cDNA or gDNA derived from T cells, B-cell-depleted T cells, or PBMCs. A de-identified subject ID, COVID-19 status, age in years and sex were almost always included in the sample metadata. A freely available public database, intended as a resource for researchers studying the immune response to SARS-CoV-2, is where the repertoires were released.

With respect to this clone: Its antigen is not yet known. The input lacks base qualities; no much larger clone sits a single base away.

One collaborating source in Seattle enrolled patients while the patients were actively infected and followed the patients over time throughout the course of disease. Collaborating institutions collected whole blood in K2EDTA tubes following their own protocols. For TCRbeta analysis, collaborator samples were shipped as frozen whole blood, as isolated PBMCs, or as DNA extracted from either sample type. The immunoSEQ Assay, a bias-controlled multiplex PCR, was used to amplify TCRbeta CDR3 regions from genomic DNA. The paper's processing steps were these. Nucleated cell counts per sample were estimated from amplification of reference gene primers within the assay. To quantify the absolute abundance of each unique TCRbeta CDR3 rearrangement, sequence reads were collapsed and filtered. For each sample, productive Simpson clonality was calculated as the square root of Simpson's diversity index over productive rearrangements. This is the immuneACCESS table as TCRdb keeps it, with only in-frame sequences that have V and J called. A part of the clones is gone; compared with another copy, unresolved V genes explain less than half, and the rest is unexplained. V, J and clone size derive from that table, while D and trimming were established from the DNA sequence. For this sample there are a few hundred thousand clones; 65% to 85% appear just once. More than 15% of the sample is taken by the ten largest.

The germline V gene supplies CDR1 SGHTA and CDR2 FQGTGA. Measured from the cysteine to the phenylalanine, the CDR3 is 12 residues long. The CDR3 DNA has 36 bases and is translated from base 1. V gives up 4 bases and J gives up 10 bases, and the segment between their germline ends measures 11 bases. Here is what the overall study found, with its caveats: The quantity of clinical and demographic metadata differed by source and by participant and was supplied without curation.

The sequence was obtained from an older person with COVID-19, enrolled during active disease. The rearranged chain carries TRBV7-3 and TRBJ2-1, with TRBD1 perhaps the D gene, on 6 matching bases. The sequencing input was peripheral blood. The CDR3 region reads CASSSTGLEQFF. The base sequence is TGTGCCAGCAGCTCTACAGGGTTAGAGCAGTTCTTC.